The 22 T cell receptor beta chains given below trace back to one sample, sequenced in a study of regulatory T cells in long-lasting Graves disease. Construction of TCR beta libraries relied on iRepertoire HTBI primers and on Arm-PCR targeting CDR3 regions. TCRdb re-analysed the multiplex PCR reads in MiXCR, keeping a single row per CDR3 protein. The repertoire includes 400,000 to 500,000 distinct CDR3 sequences, about 22% of them detected once, and roughly 14% sits in the top ten. Time point noted: persistent/refractory GD, antithyroid drugs over 5 years with positive TRAb. PBMCs were the source of the RNA used for TCR sequencing. Material: peripheral blood mononuclear cells (PBMCs), obtained when the disease was refractory, from a patient treated with antithyroid drugs. These receptors were collected from a female donor with Graves disease.

The genes are TRBV9 and TRBJ1-3; possibly TRBD1 for D (5 bases). The germline CDR1 and CDR2 sequences are SGDLS and YYNGEE. V dropped 3 bases and J dropped 0 bases, with 13 bases sitting between them. The CDR3 loop spans 16 amino acids. CDR3 DNA sequence: TGTGCCAGCAGCGGTCGACAGTTGGACTCTGGAAACACCATATATTTT. This codes for CASSGRQLDSGNTIYF.

A word on this clonotype: The junction does not match germline at one end; this may be a read error. The chain is built from TRBV28 and TRBJ1-2, with 9 bases fitting TRBD1. The length of the CDR3 is 15 residues. Germline CDR1 and CDR2: MDHEN and SYDVKM. The chain's CDR3 is CASISGQGPDYDYTF. The CDR3 DNA follows: TGTGCCAGCATTTCCGGACAGGGGCCGGACTATGACTACACCTTC.

This clonotype has just a few counts. The gene calls are TRBV20-1 and TRBJ2-7; tentatively, D is TRBD2 (5 bases). The V gene's germline CDR1 is DFQATT and CDR2 SNEGSKA (reference sequence). Between the trimmed V and J ends, which lost 3 bases and 3 bases, there was a span of 15 bases. This CDR3 has 14 amino acids. CDR3 sequence (DNA): TGCAGTGCTAGCAGCGGACTGACCGACTACGAGCAGTACTTC. This gives the protein CSASSGLTDYEQYF.

This clonotype was counted only a few times. A junction end diverges from the germline sequence, so it may reflect a read error. The gene calls are TRBV5-1 and TRBJ2-2; D may be TRBD1 (6 bases). The CDR3 runs to 16 residues. Germline CDR1 reads SGHRS; CDR2 reads YFSETQ. As DNA, the CDR3 is TGCGCCAGCAGCTTAGACAGGCGAACGAACGCCGGGGAGCTGTTTTTT. This encodes CASSLDRRTNAGELFF.

The sample holds a few counts of this clonotype. This sequence joins TRBV19 and TRBJ1-5, with D uncertain. The germline V gene has CDR1 LNHDA and CDR2 SQIVND (reference sequence). The CDR3 covers 14 residues. The ends were cut back, 7 bases at V and 4 bases at J, with 14 bases in the middle. CDR3 residues: CASNRRELNQPQHF. As DNA, the CDR3 is TGTGCCAGTAATCGACGGGAATTAAATCAGCCCCAGCATTTT.

Details on this clonotype: Just one base apart from a much larger clone, this may be a read error. The rearrangement uses TRBV7-2 and TRBJ1-6; 7 nucleotides align to TRBD1. Germline values: CDR1 SGHTA, CDR2 FQGNSA. The CDR3 loop spans 15 amino acids. The V segment lost 3 bases and the J segment 8 bases; nucleotides outside the gene matches: 7. The CDR3 is CASSFRRDSDSPLHF. The DNA for the CDR3 is TGTGCCAGCAGCTTCAGACGGGACAGTGATTCACCCCTCCACTTT.

The chain combines TRBV20-1 with TRBJ2-1; 14 bases line up with TRBD2. Trimming removed 6 bases from V and 0 bases from J; junction bases left unmatched: 7. CDR1 DFQATT and CDR2 SNEGSKA come from the germline V gene (reference sequence). CDR3 length equals 17 residues. The CDR3 region is CSALGLAGESSYNEQFF. The CDR3, as DNA: TGCAGTGCACTGGGACTAGCGGGGGAAAGCTCCTACAATGAGCAGTTCTTC.

This clonotype was seen a few times. The chain uses TRBV27 and TRBJ2-7; the D is unclear. CDR1 and CDR2 from the germline V gene are MNHEY and SMNVEV (reference sequence). The CDR3 covers 11 residues. V lost 3 bases to trimming and J lost 7 bases, with 7 bases between them. The CDR3 loop reads CASSFMGEQYF. CDR3 nucleotide sequence: TGTGCCAGCAGTTTCATGGGAGAGCAGTACTTC.

The J gene is TRBJ1-5, the V gene TRBV19; D is possibly TRBD1 (5 bases). The CDR3 runs to 15 residues. Germline V gene sequence: CDR1 LNHDA, CDR2 SQIVND (reference sequence). Trimming removed 9 bases from V and 0 bases from J, with 15 bases in between. The CDR3 protein is CASSEGALSNQPQHF. DNA for the CDR3: TGTGCCAGCTCCGAAGGGGCTCTTAGCAATCAGCCCCAGCATTTT.

The gene calls are TRBV7-3 and TRBJ2-3, with TRBD1 matching over 7 bases. Trimming took 5 bases from V and 4 from J; bases not matched to a gene: 6. Germline CDR1 reads SGHTA; CDR2 reads FQGTGA. The CDR3 totals 14 residues. The CDR3 nucleotides are TGTGCCAGCAGCAGTAGACAGGGTCCAGATACGCAGTATTTT. Protein sequence: CASSSRQGPDTQYF.

This clonotype was picked up many times. One end of the junction is discordant with germline, which a read error may explain. The chain joins TRBV7-9 to TRBJ1-1, with no clear D. The CDR3 is 12 amino acids. CDR1 is SEHNR and CDR2 is FQNEAQ in the germline V gene (reference sequence). The CDR3 DNA is TGTGCCAGCAGTTTAGTGAACACTGAAGCTTTCTTT. Translation gives CASSLVNTEAFF.

V usage is TRBV25-1 and J usage is TRBJ1-6, with D maybe TRBD1 (5 bases). The CDR3 is 15 residues long. The germline V and J ends were trimmed by 1 base and 9 bases, with 13 bases remaining between them. Germline V CDR1 and CDR2: MGHDK, SYGVNS. CDR3 nucleotides: TGTGCCAGCAGTGAATCGAGAGGGGCGCCTTCACCCCTCCACTTT. Translation gives CASSESRGAPSPLHF. Full variable domain (rest looked up from reference TRBV25-1 and TRBJ1-6): EADIYQTPRYLVIGTGKKITLECSQTMGHDKMYWYQQDPGMELHLIHYSYGVNSTEKGDLSSESTVSRIRTEHFPLTLESARPSHTSQYLCASSESRGAPSPLHFGNGTRLTVT.

This clonotype was recorded at least ten times. The rearrangement links TRBV5-1 to TRBJ1-2, with TRBD1 as a possible D gene (5 bases). Trimming removed 0 bases from V and 0 bases from J, with 6 bases in between. CDR1 SGHRS and CDR2 YFSETQ come from the germline V gene. This CDR3 comprises 14 residues. In DNA, the CDR3 is TGCGCCAGCAGCTTGGGACAGTCTAACTATGGCTACACCTTC. It specifies CASSLGQSNYGYTF. The entire variable domain, with the rest obtained from reference TRBV5-1 and TRBJ1-2, is as follows: KAGVTQTPRYLIKTRGQQVTLSCSPISGHRSVSWYQQTPGQGLQFLFEYFSETQRNKGNFPGRFSGRQFSNSRSEMNVSTLELGDSALYLCASSLGQSNYGYTFGSGTRLTVV.

This clonotype was picked up many times. This chain joins TRBV2 and TRBJ2-5; D is undetermined. Trimming pared 7 bases from V and 4 bases from J, leaving 13 bases between. From germline, CDR1 is SNHLY and CDR2 FYNNEI. There are 13 residues in the CDR3. CDR3 nucleotide sequence: TGTGCCAGCACCCCACTTGAGTCAGAGACCCAGTACTTC. Translating gives CASTPLESETQYF.

This clonotype appeared many times. V gene TRBV27 combines with J gene TRBJ1-6; 7 bases align to TRBD1. Germline V gene data show CDR1 as MNHEY and CDR2 as SMNVEV (reference sequence). The trim removed 3 bases at V and 9 bases at J, leaving 8 bases unmatched. This CDR3 spans 15 amino acids. As DNA, the CDR3 is TGTGCCAGCAGTTTTTCCTCAGGGGGGACTTCACCCCTCCACTTT. Protein product: CASSFSSGGTSPLHF.

Turning to this clonotype: One junction end disagrees with the germline gene, perhaps due to a read error. This chain links TRBV6-1 with TRBJ1-5; maybe TRBD1 (5 bases). The CDR3 covers 17 residues. Germline CDR1 and CDR2: MNHNS and SASEGT. CDR3 nucleotides: TGTGCCAGCAGCGAAGCCAAATCCAGGGTCCCCAATCAGCCCCAGCATTTT. Translated: CASSEAKSRVPNQPQHF.

In regard to this clonotype: Just one base apart from a much larger clone, this may be a read error. V and J are TRBV28 and TRBJ1-4; tentative D call: TRBD1 (6 bases). Germline V CDR1 and CDR2: MDHEN, SYDVKM. The CDR3 totals 11 residues. The V end lost 10 bases, the J end lost 8 bases, and 11 bases lay between the germline ends. The CDR3 region has the DNA TGTGCCACCCGGAGGGGGGAAAAACTGTTTTTT. This encodes CATRRGEKLFF.

The chain is built from TRBV28 and TRBJ1-1; TRBD1 agrees at 10 bases. The ends lost 2 bases at V and 6 bases at J; junction bases unmatched: 6. Germline V gene sequence: CDR1 MDHEN, CDR2 SYDVKM. This CDR3 region has 15 residues. CDR3 region: CASSLGGQGWSEAFF. CDR3 DNA sequence: TGTGCCAGCAGTTTAGGGGGACAGGGGTGGTCTGAAGCTTTCTTT.

The chain couples TRBV6-1 to TRBJ2-7, with D perhaps matching TRBD1 or TRBD2 (5 bases each). The CDR3 is made up of 16 amino acids. Per the germline V gene, CDR1 is MNHNS and CDR2 is SASEGT. The V end was cut by 6 bases, the J end by 2 bases, with 20 bases between. Here the CDR3 DNA reads TGTGCCAGCAGCCTCCAGAAGTGGGGGATCCCCTACGAGCAGTACTTC. Amino acids: CASSLQKWGIPYEQYF.

This clonotype has just a few counts. The chain is built from TRBV14 and TRBJ1-3; D uncertain. Trimming cost V 2 bases and J 0 bases, with 5 bases left between them. The germline V gene encodes CDR1 SGHDN and CDR2 FVKESK. CDR3 length equals 14 residues. The CDR3 sequence: CASSQRNSGNTIYF. The CDR3 DNA sequence: TGTGCCAGCAGCCAAAGGAACTCTGGAAACACCATATATTTT.

The chain recombines TRBV7-9 with TRBJ2-7, with 7 bases that match TRBD1. The CDR3 runs to 14 residues. Trimming took 1 base from V and 4 from J; bases not matched to a gene: 4. Germline CDR1 SEHNR, CDR2 FQNEAQ (reference sequence). The CDR3 loop is CASSLDARGYEQYF. CDR3 coding DNA: TGTGCCAGCAGCTTAGATGCCAGGGGGTACGAGCAGTACTTC.

This clonotype showed up many times. The chain couples TRBV12-3 or TRBV12-4 to TRBJ1-2, with 8 bases that match TRBD1. This CDR3 region has 15 residues. The ends lost 4 bases at V and 7 bases at J; junction bases unmatched: 11. DNA for the CDR3: TGTGCCAGCAGTTCGGGCTCAGGGGGCACGAGTGGCTACACCTTC. Protein sequence: CASSSGSGGTSGYTF.